A selection of T cell receptor beta chains follows, all from one sample in a study of cytomegalovirus exposure and HLA in healthy donors. Sequenced by immunoSEQ multiplex PCR; TCRdb stores in-frame clones only, minus some. The sample carries 150,000 to 200,000 clones, more than 75% recorded once. The sequenced material came from PBMCs. The source of these receptors is a man younger than 35 in good health and CMV-seropositive. The CDR3 runs from the conserved cysteine through the conserved F or W.

V gene,CDR3 protein
TRBV7-2,CASSLAGGPHIQYF
TRBV4-1,CASSQESGRDIQYF
TRBV6-4,CASSDSRGTEAFF
TRBV9,CASSLGQGAGEKLFF
TRBV7-2,CASSFRGSGANVLTF
TRBV6-5,CASSYSSGTGELFF
TRBV4-1,CASSQGNLRYGYTF
TRBV20-1,CSARGGGGYTF
TRBV6-6,CASSYWTGTGAYEQYF
TRBV27,CASSTSSGDTQYF
TRBV7-3,CASSLGSGGIYEQYF
TRBV13,CASSFLLGQGGNYNEQFF
TRBV9,CASSLLAGFYNEQFF
TRBV27,CASSLSRASYEQYF
TRBV15,CATSSLAVPGTSGTYEQYF
TRBV7-2,CASSPQAGVFSYNEQFF
TRBV27,CASSHQRGQGEQFF
TRBV6-5,CASSPDTSAGNTIYF
TRBV28,CASSFRGDGAKNIQYF
TRBV6-1,CASKNPRFDTIYF
TRBV28,CASSNGGWGDSYEQYF
TRBV29-1,CSVLTTGGSYEQYF
TRBV4-3,CASSLGQGEAFF
TRBV30,CAWRSLGEDTEAFF
TRBV5-6,CASTIGTGAPVRHF
TRBV4-3,CASSQDRGPQHF
TRBV15,CATSRVTGPDTQYF
TRBV27,CASSIPGRPYEQYF
TRBV9,CASSRQLEQFF
TRBV30,CAWTSGTGDLETQYF
TRBV28,CASSRGGSYGYTF
TRBV9,CASSALRRTSENNEQFF
TRBV5-6,CASSLVLGTHQNTEAFF
TRBV4-1,CASSQGTEQTNQETQYF
TRBV7-2,CASSAGLVGDTQYF
TRBV27,CASRRTGGTEAFF
TRBV10-2,CASVHMGDRPYEQYF
TRBV27,CASRLAGGETQYF
TRBV14,CASSQGGTVNTEAFF
TRBV11-2,CASTGSSSYEQYF
TRBV27,CASSAGLYTDTQYF
TRBV6-6,CASSYPIGVSKNIQYF
TRBV12-5,CASGERGQGHEQYF
TRBV6-5,CASKVLGAGYTF
TRBV7-2,CASSSSETQYF
TRBV9,CASSEGQGWSYEQYF
TRBV27,CASGLGRTNEKLFF
TRBV7-3,CASKRQMNTEAFF
TRBV14,CASSQASYEQYF
TRBV9,CASSVVLAGGIDTQYF
TRBV7-6,CASSLAHTSGLSQETQYF
TRBV12-5,CASGLAGFQNTIYF
TRBV30,CAWTGGETQYF
TRBV7-8,CASSTIVGNTEAFF